Detailed here is one T cell receptor beta chain. Sequencing was performed with immunoSEQ multiplex PCR; in TCRdb, only in-frame clones are kept and a portion is missing. The table includes some 60,000 clones, about 86% detected once. Germline assignment: CDR1 SGHDT and CDR2 YYEEEE. The CDR3 spans 15 residues. Between the trimmed V and J ends, which lost 4 bases and 1 base, there was a span of 12 bases. These data come from a study of PD-L1 blockade in urothelial cancer. Study-level background: Males with bladder-origin urothelial cancer made up about 90% of the roughly 30 patients. Analysis of blood occurred 3 weeks (second dose) and 6 weeks after treatment start. Chemotherapy regimens numbering 0 to 3 had been given to patients.

The source material was PBMCs, sampled around atezolizumab (anti-PD-L1) treatment. This chain uses TRBV5-6 with TRBJ1-3; no reliable D call. The receptor was derived from a man over 45 with urothelial cancer. CDR3 loop: CASSPTWASGNTIYF. The CDR3 DNA follows: TGTGCCAGCAGCCCGACGTGGGCGTCTGGAAACACCATATATTTT.